This is a list of T cell receptor beta chains from one sample in a study of tumor and adjacent non-tumor tissue in lung cancer. TCRdb analysed the multiplex PCR reads with MiXCR anew, one entry per CDR3 protein. The data contain some 200,000 distinct CDR3 sequences, around 71% of them singletons. Input material: lung tumor tissue. These receptors were taken from a man between 60 and 70 years old with non-small cell lung cancer. Both conserved end residues are part of each CDR3. D genes are given only for firm matches. The listing skips clone size in some rows; elsewhere it reads once, few, many or a size class.

>many|TRBJ2-7|TRBV10-3|.
CAISGDYEQYF
TGTGCCATCAGTGGAGACTACGAGCAGTACTTC
>.|TRBJ2-2|TRBV11-1|TRBD2
CFSSTTSGGASTGELFF
TGTTTCAGCAGCACCACTAGCGGGGGGGCCTCCACCGGGGAGCTGTTTTTT
>.|TRBJ2-5|TRBV5-6|.
CASGGGRVSRGETQYF
TGTGCCAGCGGCGGTGGCCGGGTCTCCCGAGGAGAGACCCAATACTTC
>.|TRBJ1-1|TRBV14|TRBD1
CASNQNRGQAYF
TGTGCCAGCAACCAGAACAGGGGGCAAGCTTACTTT
>.|TRBJ2-1|TRBV5-1|TRBD2
CASSANPGLAGAYNEQFF
TGCGCCAGCAGCGCCAACCCGGGACTAGCGGGGGCCTACAATGAGCAGTTCTTC
>.|TRBJ1-4|TRBV7-8|.
CASSLAQVATNERLFF
TGTGCCAGCAGCTTAGCGCAGGTTGCAACTAATGAAAGACTGTTTTTT
>.|TRBJ2-3|TRBV11-2|.
CASSLDQGQSQYF
TGTGCCAGCAGCTTAGATCAGGGTCAGTCCCAGTATTTT
>few|TRBJ2-1|TRBV10-1|.
CASSGGSPNEQFF
TGCGCCAGCTCTGGCGGTTCTCCCAATGAGCAGTTCTTC
>many|TRBJ2-2|TRBV20-1|.
CSANQIQANTGELFF
TGCAGTGCAAACCAAATCCAAGCGAACACCGGGGAGCTGTTTTTT
>.|TRBJ2-7|TRBV4-2|TRBD1
CASSQAGTGKYEQHF
TGTGCCAGCAGCCAGGCCGGGACAGGGAAGTACGAGCAGCACTTC
>many|TRBJ1-2|TRBV20-1|.
CSATGRADYGYTF
TGCAGTGCCACTGGCAGGGCGGACTATGGCTACACCTTC
>.|TRBJ2-5|TRBV6-1|TRBD2
CASASAGGLKETQYF
TGTGCCAGCGCGTCAGCGGGGGGTCTAAAAGAGACCCAGTACTTC
>many|TRBJ1-4|TRBV4-3|.
CASSPDLAHNEKLFF
TGCGCCAGCAGCCCGGATTTAGCACATAATGAAAAACTGTTTTTT
>many|TRBJ2-5|TRBV11-1|TRBD1
CASSLVTGGFYQETQYF
TGTGCCAGCAGCTTGGTAACAGGGGGCTTTTACCAAGAGACCCAGTACTTC
>.|TRBJ1-6|TRBV4-1|.
CASNEDGTYSPLHF
TGCGCCAGCAACGAGGACGGCACATATTCACCCCTCCACTTT
>.|TRBJ2-3|TRBV20-1|TRBD2
CIAPTSGRKTDTQYF
TGCATTGCTCCCACTAGCGGGAGAAAGACCGATACGCAGTATTTT
>.|TRBJ1-5|TRBV4-1|.
CASCQEGGNQPQHF
TGCGCTAGCTGCCAAGAGGGTGGCAATCAGCCCCAACATTTT
>once|TRBJ2-2|TRBV11-2|.
CASSLATRYDTGELFF
TGTGCCAGCAGCTTAGCGACAAGGTATGACACCGGGGAGCTGTTTTTT
>.|TRBJ2-3|TRBV20-1|.
CNAEPRDSSTATQYF
TGCAATGCTGAGCCGCGGGACTCAAGCACAGCTACGCAGTATTTT
>.|TRBJ1-2|TRBV5-1|.
CASSLTTEANYGYTF
TGCGCCAGCAGCTTGACGACAGAAGCTAACTATGGCTACACCTTC
>once|TRBJ2-5|TRBV11-3|.
CASSLDWGRSETQYF
TGCGCCAGCAGCCTCGACTGGGGGCGTTCAGAGACCCAGTACTTC
>many|TRBJ1-3|TRBV5-4|.
CASSLGLSGNTIYF
TGTGCCAGCAGCTTGGGACTCTCTGGAAACACCATATATTTT
>.|TRBJ2-7|TRBV6-1|.
CTSRGPMKGYDQYF
TGTACCAGCAGGGGACCGATGAAAGGATACGATCAGTATTTC
>.|TRBJ1-3|TRBV4-1|.
CASSLDRRTSSGNTIYF
TGCGCCAGCAGTCTCGATAGGAGGACAAGCTCTGGAAACACCATATATTTT
>.|TRBJ2-5|TRBV28|.
CASIQSPSGGETQYF
TGTGCCAGCATTCAGTCCCCCTCGGGCGGAGAGACCCAGTATTTC
>many|TRBJ2-2|TRBV29-1|.
CSSRGGNTGELFF
TGCAGCTCCCGGGGAGGGAACACCGGGGAGCTGTTTTTT
>.|TRBJ2-7|TRBV10-2|TRBD2
CASSTSGGTYEQYF
TGCGCCAGTAGTACTAGCGGGGGTACCTACGAGCAGTACTTC
>.|TRBJ2-5|TRBV24-1|TRBD1
CATGTGNRETQYF
TGTGCCACTGGGACAGGGAATCGAGAGACCCAGTACTTC
>.|TRBJ1-1|TRBV5-4|.
CASRAEALNIEAFF
TGTGCCAGCAGAGCAGAGGCCTTGAACATTGAAGCTTTCTTT
>.|TRBJ1-1|TRBV6-2/TRBV6-3|.
CASSGSGIKAFF
TGTGCCAGCAGTGGGTCAGGGATTAAAGCTTTCTTT
>.|TRBJ1-5|TRBV4-2|TRBD1
CASSQDPPTGASNQPQHF
TGTGCCAGCAGCCAAGACCCCCCGACAGGGGCCAGCAATCAGCCCCAGCATTTT
>.|TRBJ2-1|TRBV20-1|.
CSTKSRTRTNNEQFF
TGCAGTACTAAATCTAGGACAAGGACTAACAATGAGCAGTTCTTC
>.|TRBJ1-6|TRBV11-2|.
CACNFGVGNSPLHF
TGTGCCTGCAACTTTGGGGTGGGTAATTCACCACTCCACTTT
>.|TRBJ2-1|TRBV11-3|TRBD1
CASSLMLDRARPYDEQFF
TGTGCCAGCAGCTTAATGTTGGACAGGGCCCGGCCCTACGATGAGCAGTTCTTC
>.|TRBJ2-1|TRBV20-1|TRBD2
CSAPQPGLARGTYNEQFF
TGCAGTGCCCCTCAACCGGGACTAGCGAGAGGTACCTACAATGAGCAGTTCTTC
>.|TRBJ1-1|TRBV6-2/TRBV6-3|.
CASRDSLDMTEAFF
TGTGCCAGCAGGGATTCCCTTGACATGACTGAAGCTTTCTTT
>.|TRBJ2-1|TRBV4-1|.
CASSQDDRGGDNEQFF
TGCGCCAGTAGCCAAGATGACCGAGGGGGGGACAATGAGCAATTCTTC
>.|TRBJ2-7|TRBV20-1|.
CSVGRLSYEQYF
TGCAGCGTAGGGCGTCTTAGCTACGAGCAGTACTTC
>.|TRBJ2-3|TRBV20-1|.
CSATGRSITDTQYF
TGCAGTGCTACCGGGAGATCAATCACAGATACGCAGTATTTT
>once|TRBJ1-2|TRBV4-3|.
CASSQDYHGSGYTF
TGCGCCAGCAGCCAAGATTACCATGGAAGTGGCTACACCTTC
>.|TRBJ2-2|TRBV6-5|.
CASMERCGELFF
TGTGCCAGCATGGAGCGGTGCGGGGAGCTGTTTTTT
>.|TRBJ2-1|TRBV11-2|TRBD2
CASSSGLAEGPQFF
TGTGCCAGCAGCTCCGGACTAGCGGAGGGGCCCCAGTTCTTC
>many|TRBJ2-2|TRBV5-4|.
CASSLPAGASNTGELFF
TGTGCCAGCAGCCTCCCTGCGGGGGCGTCGAACACCGGGGAGCTGTTTTTT
>.|TRBJ2-7|TRBV12-3/TRBV12-4|.
CASFSLGLSYEQYF
TGTGCCAGCTTCTCATTGGGACTCTCCTACGAGCAGTACTTC
>.|TRBJ2-7|TRBV6-6|.
CASSYSGRSSYEQYF
TGTGCCAGCAGTTACTCGGGGCGGAGTTCCTACGAGCAGTACTTC
>few|TRBJ2-6|TRBV20-1|.
CSASALGRGTGGANVLTF
TGCAGTGCTAGTGCCTTGGGCAGGGGTACAGGTGGGGCCAACGTCCTGACTTTC
>.|TRBJ1-1|TRBV4-1|TRBD1
CASNQRTGSNTEAFF
TGCGCCAGCAACCAACGGACAGGTTCGAACACTGAAGCTTTCTTT
>.|TRBJ2-2|TRBV6-2/TRBV6-3|TRBD2
CASMRGAYTGELFF
TGTGCCAGCATGCGGGGGGCATACACCGGGGAGCTGTTTTTT
>many|TRBJ2-7|TRBV6-5|TRBD1
CASSYDGQDPYEQYF
TGTGCCAGCAGTTACGACGGACAGGACCCCTACGAGCAGTACTTC
>many|TRBJ2-7|TRBV20-1|TRBD1
CSASPLRGQAYEQYF
TGCAGTGCTAGCCCCCTTAGGGGGCAGGCCTACGAGCAGTACTTC
>.|TRBJ2-1|TRBV6-2/TRBV6-3|TRBD2
CDTAGTSTYNEQFF
TGTGACACTGCCGGGACTAGCACCTACAATGAGCAGTTCTTC
>.|TRBJ2-7|TRBV7-2|.
CASRRAGDSYEQYF
TGTGCCAGCAGACGGGCGGGTGACTCCTACGAGCAGTACTTC
>.|TRBJ1-2|TRBV5-1|.
CASSLATCAANYGYTF
TGCGCCAGCAGCTTGGCCACGTGCGCCGCTAACTATGGCTACACCTTC